The clone carrying this T cell receptor (beta chain) was seen repeatedly, ten times or more. The trim removed 2 bases at V and 4 bases at J, leaving 3 bases unmatched. In germline, CDR1 is SGHVS, CDR2 FQNEAQ. This CDR3 has 15 residues. The sample is drawn from a study of blood T cell repertoires in COVID-19. In the study overall: Samples of COVID-19 (acute and convalescent) were obtained from the United States, Italy and Spain. From T cells, B-cell-depleted T cells, or PBMCs came the material, which was cDNA or gDNA.

As originally analysed: It was from reference gene primer amplification that nucleated cell counts were estimated. The table came from immunoSEQ multiplex PCR; TCRdb's copy has only in-frame clones and leaves some out. The V and J calls and clone size were taken over from that table, and D and trimming were inferred from the DNA. The sample records tens of thousands of clones, approximately 67% being singletons. The receptor comes from a human donor in a cohort sampled during active COVID-19. The chain combines TRBV7-8 with TRBJ2-1; 9 bases match TRBD1. Source material: peripheral blood. The CDR3 reads CASSLPGQGYNEQFF. The CDR3 coding sequence is TGTGCCAGCAGCTTACCGGGACAGGGTTACAATGAGCAGTTCTTC.